The clone carrying this T cell receptor (beta chain) was observed a single time. Its antigen remains unidentified. The record originates from a study of T cell responses to AZD1222 COVID-19 vaccine. Whole-study findings and limits: Without day 14 samples, only post-peak T cell repertoires were studied.

Some clones are missing from TCRdb's copy, which holds only in-frame ones; the method was immunoSEQ multiplex PCR. The sample consists of fewer than 200,000 clones, about 92% of them appearing once. The TCR was taken from an adult in good health. The starting material was peripheral blood, obtained on day 0 of AZD1222 vaccination.

The CDR3 DNA sequence: TGTGCCACCAGCAGAGTGCCTATTGGGGGTAATGAAAAACTGTTTTTT. It encodes CATSRVPIGGNEKLFF. J is TRBJ1-4 and V is TRBV15, with D possibly being TRBD1 (5 bases). Germline V gene lookup returns CDR1 LNHNV and CDR2 YYDKDF (reference sequence). V was pared by 1 base and J by 4 bases, with 13 bases between. The length of the CDR3 is 16 residues.